This T cell receptor (beta chain) stems from a study of type 1 regulatory T cells. As concerns this clonotype: Its target is not known.

V dropped 7 bases and J dropped 0 bases, with 7 bases sitting between them. CDR3 length equals 14 residues. CDR1 MGHDK and CDR2 SYGVNS come from the germline V gene. TCRdb ran MiXCR on the reads and lists one entry per CDR3 protein. The table lists about 65,000 distinct CDR3 sequences, nearly 50% of them singletons. Sequencing used cultured non-Tr1 T cells, either the whole culture or a sorted T cell fraction (not recorded which). The sequence derives from a human donor in good health. The V and J genes are TRBV25-1 and TRBJ2-6, with D uncertain. CDR3 loop: CASKKSSGANVLTF. CDR3 nucleotide sequence: TGTGCCAGCAAGAAGAGCTCTGGGGCCAACGTCCTGACTTTC.